The entry that follows covers one TCR beta chain sequence. The read terminates 3 residues before the CDR3 end, so the remaining end is supplied by the germline J gene. The data are from a study of T cells in women clearing cervical HPV infection. Study overall: No precancer developed; the control's incident HPV16 infection cleared within 12 months.

Clones were sequenced by immunoSEQ multiplex PCR, and TCRdb holds only the in-frame ones, with some missing. In total, the table holds about 23,000 clones. CDR3 length equals 12 residues. Per the germline V gene, CDR1 is DFQATT and CDR2 is SNEGSKA (reference sequence). V shed 3 bases, J shed 4 bases, and the junction held 0 bases outside the gene matches. Material: blood buffy coat. The V call is TRBV20-1, the J call TRBJ1-1; TRBD1 agrees at 9 bases. The TCR was taken from a woman between 18 and 69 years old with a cervical HPV16 infection that either progressed to CIN3+ or cleared (not recorded which). The sequenced CDR3 bases are TGCAGTGCTAGGACAGGGGGCACTGAA. It yields the protein CSARTGGTE. The entire CDR3 sequence reads CSARTGGTEAFF.